The entry below describes one T cell receptor (beta chain). No antigen is known for it. This sample is part of a study of cytomegalovirus exposure and HLA in healthy donors. Study conclusions and caveats: Earlier findings revealed that most TCR beta V segments proved productive either about 87% or about 30% of the time.

Per germline, CDR1 ENHRY and CDR2 SYGVKD. Unmatched junction bases numbered 13, after V lost 10 bases and J lost 2 bases. The CDR3 is 16 amino acids. This PCR relied on a set of 60 Vbeta primers and 13 Jbeta primers. Profiling relied on immunoSEQ multiplex PCR, and the TCRdb table lists in-frame clones only, not all of them. The table has about 75,000 clones, 65% to 90% seen once. The V gene is TRBV10-3, the J gene TRBJ2-3; 9 nucleotides line up with TRBD1. The TCR was taken from a man in his sixties or seventies in good health and CMV-seropositive. The sequenced material came from PBMCs. The CDR3 reads CASPPGQGTPTDTQYF. DNA for the CDR3: TGTGCCAGCCCTCCCGGACAGGGGACCCCCACAGATACGCAGTATTTT.